Following are 11 T cell receptor beta chains from one sample sequenced in a study of blood T cells in healthy people across ages. Sample-barcoded 5' priming and a J-beta primer mix drove a second PCR of about 6 to 12 cycles. MiXCR was run by TCRdb on the 5' RACE reads, yielding one entry per CDR3 protein. The sample includes 800,000 to 950,000 distinct CDR3 sequences, almost 30% seen only once; the top ten take roughly a tenth. These data were also filed under a second study, of T cells of mothers and their children.

The sequenced material came from blood. These receptor sequences come from a woman between 40 and 50 years old in good health.

The chain carries TRBV9 and TRBJ2-4; D is undetermined. The CDR3 is 12 amino acids. Germline loops: CDR1 SGDLS, CDR2 YYNGEE. V was trimmed by 3 bases and J by 4 bases, leaving 5 bases between them. CDR3 region: CASSGLKNIQYF. CDR3 DNA sequence: TGTGCCAGCAGCGGACTTAAAAACATTCAGTACTTC.

This chain links TRBV7-2 with TRBJ2-3; 13 bases line up with TRBD2. V shed 7 bases and J 1 base; nucleotides not matched to a gene: 8. This CDR3 spans 17 amino acids. CDR1 is SGHTA and CDR2 is FQGNSA in the germline V gene. The chain's CDR3 is CASTPLAGGPGTDTQYF. In nucleotides, the CDR3 is TGTGCCAGCACCCCACTAGCGGGGGGGCCCGGCACAGATACGCAGTATTTT.

This clonotype was recorded many times. The chain combines TRBV18 with TRBJ2-5; D assignment may be TRBD1 or TRBD2 (5 bases each). V shed 2 bases and J shed 11 bases, with 12 bases lying between them. From germline, CDR1 is KGHSH and CDR2 LQKENI. The CDR3 is 12 amino acids. The CDR3: CASSPNGAQQYF. The DNA for the CDR3 is TGTGCCAGCTCACCAAACGGGGCCCAGCAGTACTTC.

About this clonotype: One end of the junction fails to match germline, which may point to a read error. J is TRBJ2-3 and V is TRBV27; no firm D call. CDR1 MNHEY and CDR2 SMNVEV come from the germline V gene (reference sequence). The CDR3 loop spans 13 amino acids. This chain's CDR3 is CASSLSNTDTLYF. The CDR3 DNA sequence: TGTGCCAGCAGTTTATCGAACACAGATACGCTGTATTTT.

This clonotype was seen many times. The gene calls are TRBV20-1 and TRBJ2-7; D assignment may be TRBD1 or TRBD2 (5 bases each). The germline CDR1 and CDR2 sequences are DFQATT and SNEGSKA (reference sequence). The CDR3 consists of 12 residues. V lost 6 bases and J 3 bases, leaving 12 bases between the germline ends. DNA of the CDR3: TGCAGTGCCCGAGGGGCCTACTACGAGCAGTACTTC. Its translation: CSARGAYYEQYF.

This clonotype has at least ten counts. The chain uses TRBV5-1 and TRBJ2-6, with 9 bases lining up with TRBD1. J lost 4 bases, V lost 3 bases, and 5 bases had no gene match. This CDR3 comprises 16 residues. From germline, CDR1 is SGHRS and CDR2 YFSETQ. CDR3 sequence (DNA): TGCGCCAGCAGCTGGGGGACAGGGACAGGGGCCAACGTCCTGACTTTC. Its translation: CASSWGTGTGANVLTF.

This chain connects TRBV11-2 to TRBJ2-5, with 15 positions matching TRBD2. Germline CDR1 reads SGHAT; CDR2 reads FQNNGV. The CDR3 runs to 17 residues. V lost 4 bases and J lost 2; bases outside the gene matches: 5. CDR3: CASSSGTSGRFQETQYF. The CDR3 coding sequence is TGTGCCAGCAGCTCCGGGACTAGCGGGAGGTTTCAAGAGACCCAGTACTTC. The variable domain in full, completed from reference TRBV11-2 and TRBJ2-5, reads EAGVAQSPRYKIIEKRQSVAFWCNPISGHATLYWYQQILGQGPKLLIQFQNNGVVDDSQLPKDRFSAERLKGVDSTLKIQPAKLEDSAVYLCASSSGTSGRFQETQYFGPGTRLLVL.

This chain links TRBV10-3 with TRBJ1-2; 10 bases map to TRBD1. The J segment lost 6 bases and the V segment lost 4 bases, leaving 14 bases of the junction unmatched. The CDR3 sequence is 17 residues long. Germline V CDR1 and CDR2: ENHRY, SYGVKD. This chain's CDR3 is CAISGGMRTGGKDGYTF. The CDR3 DNA is TGTGCCATCAGTGGAGGGATGAGGACAGGGGGAAAGGATGGCTACACCTTC.

To note about this clonotype: This may arise from a read error, as a much more abundant clone is one base away. The chain carries TRBV7-3 and TRBJ2-7; the D call may be TRBD1 or TRBD2 (5 bases each). The length of the CDR3 is 17 residues. From germline, CDR1 is SGHTA and CDR2 FQGTGA. V lost 3 bases to trimming and J lost 7 bases, with 25 bases between them. The CDR3 reads CASSLRSAWDPSGEQYF. The DNA of the CDR3 is TGTGCCAGCAGCTTGAGGTCGGCGTGGGACCCGTCAGGAGAGCAGTACTTC.

There are a few counts of this clonotype. The chain has TRBV9 and TRBJ2-3; no reliable D call. This CDR3 region has 12 residues. The germline V gene encodes CDR1 SGDLS and CDR2 YYNGEE. V was cut by 0 bases and J by 7 bases, with 6 bases left in between. CDR3 protein: CASSVGGNTQYF. The CDR3 region has the DNA TGTGCCAGCAGCGTAGGAGGAAATACGCAGTATTTT.

This clonotype has more than one count but fewer than ten. V and J are TRBV28 and TRBJ2-5; 7 nucleotides agree with TRBD1. V was pared by 3 bases and J by 1 base, with 5 bases of the junction left unmatched. Germline CDR1 is MDHEN and CDR2 is SYDVKM. The CDR3 is 15 amino acids. CDR3 in amino acids: CASSFLEGAQETQYF. The CDR3 DNA reads as TGTGCCAGCAGTTTTTTAGAGGGGGCCCAAGAGACCCAGTACTTC. The full variable domain, completed using reference TRBV28 and TRBJ2-5, is DVKVTQSSRYLVKRTGEKVFLECVQDMDHENMFWYRQDPGLGLRLIYFSYDVKMKEKGDIPEGYSVSREKKERFSLILESASTNQTSMYLCASSFLEGAQETQYFGPGTRLLVL.